The clone carrying this TCR beta chain was counted ten times or more. cDNA synthesis used a TRAV/TRBV-specific primer set for both chains. TCR amplification involved 20 PCR cycles with a constant-region primer and V-primer adapter. In vitro transcription was used to amplify the isolated mRNA. MiXCR, applied by TCRdb to the reads, yields one record per CDR3 protein. The table shows under 70,000 distinct CDR3 sequences, with approximately 25% occurring only once. Indicated time point: before trial treatment. V was shortened by 5 bases and J by 4 bases, with 14 bases between the two germline ends. This CDR3 contains 14 residues. The data derive from a study of low-dose radiotherapy and immunotherapy resistance in tumors. At the level of the study: Participants in Cohort 1 were administered 0.5 Gy per fraction at 2-week intervals, to a cumulative dose of 6.5 Gy. Oral aspirin at 300 mg was taken daily by patients for four cycles, beginning on cycle 1 day 1. Those assigned to Cohort 2 were treated with 1 Gy per fraction every two weeks (13 Gy in total over 26 weeks).

This chain joins TRBV12-3 or TRBV12-4 and TRBJ1-2, with D possibly matching TRBD1 (5 bases). The receptor's source is a male donor with prostate cancer. The source was PBMCs, collected before treatment. The CDR3 DNA follows: TGTGCCAGCAGTGCGGGGGGAGACTTCTATGGCTACACCTTC. Its protein is CASSAGGDFYGYTF.